The next 9 T cell receptor beta chains were all read from a single sample in a study of CD8 T cells in ankylosing spondylitis. TCRdb re-derived calls from the 5' RACE reads in MiXCR, one entry per CDR3 protein. The table has some 30,000 distinct CDR3 sequences, about 7.2% seen once. Sequenced input: blood, either unsorted or a sorted T cell fraction (not recorded which). Receptors were obtained from a male donor with ankylosing spondylitis or in good health (not recorded which).

The genes are TRBV6-6 and TRBJ2-3; no firm D call. The CDR3 totals 13 residues. V dropped 4 bases and J dropped 0 bases, with 5 bases sitting between them. CDR1 MNHNY and CDR2 SVGAGI come from the germline V gene (reference sequence). CDR3 protein: CASSWASTDTQYF. The CDR3 nucleotides read TGTGCCAGCAGTTGGGCGAGCACAGATACGCAGTATTTT.

This clonotype was observed at least ten times. The V call is TRBV29-1, the J call TRBJ2-7, with unresolved D. Trimming stripped 0 bases from V and 2 bases from J, with 11 bases between. The CDR3 covers 14 residues. CDR1 SQVTM and CDR2 ANQGSEA come from the germline V gene. In nucleotides, the CDR3 is TGCAGCGTTGAAGATCCCAGGAACCCCTACGAGCAGTACTTC. Amino acid sequence: CSVEDPRNPYEQYF.

The table lists this clonotype with many counts. This sequence joins TRBV2 and TRBJ2-1; TRBD1 agrees at 10 bases. The CDR3 totals 16 residues. Looked up from germline, CDR1 is SNHLY and CDR2 is FYNNEI. V was clipped by 6 bases and J by 2 bases; unmatched bases: 7. This chain's CDR3 is CASRALGQGTYNEQFF. The CDR3 nucleotides read TGTGCCAGCAGGGCCCTGGGACAGGGGACCTACAATGAGCAGTTCTTC.

This clonotype came up many times. The rearrangement joins TRBV12-3 or TRBV12-4 to TRBJ2-3; D tentatively fits TRBD1 or TRBD2 (5 bases each). The V end lost 1 base, the J end lost 6 bases, and 14 bases lay between the germline ends. CDR3 length: 15 residues. CDR3 loop: CASSLGDRLGDTQYF. Written as DNA, the CDR3 is TGTGCCAGCAGTTTAGGGGACCGGCTCGGGGATACGCAGTATTTT.

This clonotype turned up a few times. This chain uses TRBV7-2 with TRBJ2-3, with TRBD2 matching over 9 bases. There are 16 residues in the CDR3. V lost 9 bases to trimming and J lost 0 bases; unmatched junction nucleotides: 10. Germline CDR1 and CDR2: SGHTA and FQGNSA. The CDR3 nucleotides read TGTGCCAGTTCGGCAATTCTAGCGGGAAGCACAGATACGCAGTATTTT. Its protein product is CASSAILAGSTDTQYF.

This clonotype was observed a few times. The chain couples TRBV30 to TRBJ2-3; 12 nucleotides align to TRBD2. J lost 9 bases, V lost 1 base, and 2 bases had no gene match. This CDR3 has 13 residues. Germline assignment: CDR1 GTSNPN and CDR2 SVGIG (reference sequence). CDR3 nucleotides: TGTGCCTGGAGTGGTCTAGCGGGAGGGACGCAGTATTTT. Translating gives CAWSGLAGGTQYF.

This clonotype has at least ten counts. The V call is TRBV7-8, the J call TRBJ1-2; a possible D gene is TRBD1 (5 bases). Germline CDR1 is SGHVS and CDR2 is FQNEAQ. V was trimmed by 1 base and J by 6 bases, leaving 12 bases between them. CDR3 length: 14 residues. The CDR3 is CASSLGPGWDGYTF. DNA of the CDR3: TGTGCCAGCAGCTTAGGTCCAGGGTGGGATGGCTACACCTTC. The whole variable domain, remainder taken from reference TRBV7-8 and TRBJ1-2, is GAGVSQSPRYKVAKRGQDVALRCDPISGHVSLFWYQQALGQGPEFLTYFQNEAQLDKSGLPSDRFFAERPEGSVSTLKIQRTQQEDSAVYLCASSLGPGWDGYTFGSGTRLTVV.

This clonotype has at least ten counts. The chain couples TRBV20-1 to TRBJ2-1; 10 positions agree with TRBD2. V lost 6 bases to trimming and J lost 4 bases; unmatched junction nucleotides: 9. Germline-derived CDR1 and CDR2 are DFQATT and SNEGSKA (reference sequence). This CDR3 has 15 residues. The CDR3: CSAQKGLAYYNEQFF. CDR3 DNA sequence: TGCAGTGCCCAAAAGGGACTAGCGTATTACAATGAGCAGTTCTTC.

The sample holds many counts of this clonotype. V usage is TRBV5-1 and J usage is TRBJ2-1; 7 bases match TRBD2. With 3 bases clipped from V and 4 bases from J, the junction kept 7 bases outside the gene matches. Germline CDR1 and CDR2: SGHRS and YFSETQ. This CDR3 has 15 residues. In DNA form, the CDR3 reads TGCGCCAGCAGCTGGGTAGCGGGTAAATACAATGAGCAGTTCTTC. Encoded protein: CASSWVAGKYNEQFF.